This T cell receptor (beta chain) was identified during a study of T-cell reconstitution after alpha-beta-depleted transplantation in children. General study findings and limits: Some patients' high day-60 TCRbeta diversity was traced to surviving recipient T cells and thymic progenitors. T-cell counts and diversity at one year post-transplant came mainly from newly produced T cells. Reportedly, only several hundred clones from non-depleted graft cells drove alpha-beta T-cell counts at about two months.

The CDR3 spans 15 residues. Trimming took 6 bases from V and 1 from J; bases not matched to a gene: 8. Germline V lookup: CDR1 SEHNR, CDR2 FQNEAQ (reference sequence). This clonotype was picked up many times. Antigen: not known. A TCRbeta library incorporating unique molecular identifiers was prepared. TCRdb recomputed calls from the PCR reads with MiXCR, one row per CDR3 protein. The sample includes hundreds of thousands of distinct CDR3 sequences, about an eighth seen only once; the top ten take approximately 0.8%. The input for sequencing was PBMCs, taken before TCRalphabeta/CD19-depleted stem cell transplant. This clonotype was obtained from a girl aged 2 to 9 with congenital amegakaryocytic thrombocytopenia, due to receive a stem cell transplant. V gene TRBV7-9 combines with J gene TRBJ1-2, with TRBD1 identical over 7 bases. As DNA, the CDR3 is TGTGCCAGCAGTCCGGGGGACAGCGTTAACTATGGCTACACCTTC. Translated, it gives CASSPGDSVNYGYTF.